This T cell receptor (beta chain) originates from a study of radiotherapy plus CTLA-4 blockade in lung cancer. At the level of the study: Of the patients, 15% to 20% showed objective responses and around 29% attained disease control. Points from the study as a whole: Subsequent to radiotherapy plus ipilimumab, tumor-derived TCR clones underwent expansion in blood. Early blood T cell clone changes and increased post-radiation serum interferon-beta were reportedly the strongest response predictors.

Clones were sequenced by immunoSEQ multiplex PCR, and TCRdb holds only the in-frame ones, with some missing. The repertoire includes approximately 100,000 clones, approximately 78% of them detected once, and 3% to 3.5% sits in the top ten. Patients with chemo-refractory metastatic non-small-cell lung cancer received focal radiation plus CTLA-4 blockade with ipilimumab. In the case of this clone: Its antigen is undetermined.

Germline CDR1 SGHRS, CDR2 YFSETQ. The length of the CDR3 is 12 residues. Trimming removed 0 bases at V and 8 bases at J, with 6 bases between. The rearrangement links TRBV5-1 to TRBJ2-1; D ambiguous. The source is a human donor with non-small cell lung cancer who had a partial response to radiotherapy plus ipilimumab. The sample in question was peripheral blood, obtained from a patient treated with radiotherapy plus ipilimumab. Here the CDR3 DNA reads TGCGCCAGCAGCTTGGCGTCCGATGAGCAGTTCTTC. Amino acids: CASSLASDEQFF. Full variable domain (missing parts from reference TRBV5-1 and TRBJ2-1): KAGVTQTPRYLIKTRGQQVTLSCSPISGHRSVSWYQQTPGQGLQFLFEYFSETQRNKGNFPGRFSGRQFSNSRSEMNVSTLELGDSALYLCASSLASDEQFFGPGTRLTVL.